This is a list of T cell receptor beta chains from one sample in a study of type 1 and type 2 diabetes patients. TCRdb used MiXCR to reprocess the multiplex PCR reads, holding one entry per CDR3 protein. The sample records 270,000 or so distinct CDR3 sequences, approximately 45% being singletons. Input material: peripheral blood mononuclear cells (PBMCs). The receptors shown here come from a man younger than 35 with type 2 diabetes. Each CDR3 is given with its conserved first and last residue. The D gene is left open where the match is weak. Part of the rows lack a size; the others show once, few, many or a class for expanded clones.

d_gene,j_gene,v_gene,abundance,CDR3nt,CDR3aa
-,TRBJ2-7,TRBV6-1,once,TGTGCCAGCAGTGAGAACGGATACTCCTACGAGCAGTACTTC,CASSENGYSYEQYF
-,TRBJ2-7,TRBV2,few,TGTGTCTCACATCCGGGCAGGGGATCCTACGAGCAGTACTTC,CVSHPGRGSYEQYF
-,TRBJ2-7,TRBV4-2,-,TGTGCCAGCAGCCAACTAGGTCTGACCTACGAGCAGTACTTC,CASSQLGLTYEQYF
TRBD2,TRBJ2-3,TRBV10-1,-,TGCGCCAGCAGTGGTGCAACTAGCGGGATGCCAGATACGCAGTATTTT,CASSGATSGMPDTQYF
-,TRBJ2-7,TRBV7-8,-,TGTGCCAGCAGCCGCAGGGATAACTACGAGCAGTACTTC,CASSRRDNYEQYF
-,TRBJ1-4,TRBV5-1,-,TGCGCCAGCAGCCTGACGGGGAATGAAAAACTGTTTTTT,CASSLTGNEKLFF
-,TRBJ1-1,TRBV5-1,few,TGCGCCAGCAGCGTACAGTTGAACACTGAAGCTTTCTTT,CASSVQLNTEAFF
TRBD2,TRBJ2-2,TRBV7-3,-,TGTGCCAGCAGCTACCATAACTTAGCGGGAATGGACGGGGAGCTGTTTTTT,CASSYHNLAGMDGELFF
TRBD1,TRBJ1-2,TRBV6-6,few,TGTGCCAGCAGTTCTATAGGCTCGGGACAGAGAGCTTATGGCTACACCTTC,CASSSIGSGQRAYGYTF
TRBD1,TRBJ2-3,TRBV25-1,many,TGTGCCAGCAGTGGCGGGACAGGGGGACGCACAGATACGCAGTATTTT,CASSGGTGGRTDTQYF
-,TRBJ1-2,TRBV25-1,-,TGTGCCAGCAGTGAAGAACAAGAAGCTAACTATGGCTACACCTTC,CASSEEQEANYGYTF
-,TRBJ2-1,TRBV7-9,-,TGCGCCAGCAGCCAAGCGCCCAGGTATCGCTACAATGAGCAGTTCTTC,CASSQAPRYRYNEQFF
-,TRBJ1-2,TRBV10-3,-,TGTGCCATCAGTGGAGGACAGCTTAACTATGGCTACACCTTC,CAISGGQLNYGYTF
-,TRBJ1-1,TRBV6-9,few,TGTGCCAGCAGTTATAAGGTGAACACTGAAGCTTTCTTT,CASSYKVNTEAFF
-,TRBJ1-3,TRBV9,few,TGTGCCAGCAGCTCCGGGAGAGGAAACACCATATATTTT,CASSSGRGNTIYF
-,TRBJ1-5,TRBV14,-,TGTGCCAGCAGTTACCCAGGGTTCGACCAGCCCCAGCATTTT,CASSYPGFDQPQHF
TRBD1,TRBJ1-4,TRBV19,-,TGTGCCAGTAGTAGAAACAGGGGGCCTAATGAAAAACTGTTTTTT,CASSRNRGPNEKLFF
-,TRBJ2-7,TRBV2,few,TGTGCCACAACCGAAACGACCGGGACCCTCTCCTACGAGCAGTACTTC,CATTETTGTLSYEQYF
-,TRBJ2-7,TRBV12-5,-,TGTGCTAGTGGTTCCTCGGTAAGGTCCTACGAGCAGTACTTC,CASGSSVRSYEQYF
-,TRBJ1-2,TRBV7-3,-,TGTGCCAGTAGTCCCGGGTTGGTTTATGGCTACACCTTC,CASSPGLVYGYTF
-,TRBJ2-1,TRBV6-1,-,TGTGCCAGTGGAGAGGGGTCCCACAATGAGCAGTTCTTC,CASGEGSHNEQFF
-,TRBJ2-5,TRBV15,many,TGTGCCACCAGCAGAGATCAGCCCCTGTACCAAGAGACCCAGTACTTC,CATSRDQPLYQETQYF
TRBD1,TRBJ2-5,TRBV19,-,TGTGCCAGTAGTATGACAGGGGTCCAAGAGACCCAGTACTTC,CASSMTGVQETQYF
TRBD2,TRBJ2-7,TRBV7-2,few,TGTGCCAGCACCACCGGGGGGGCCGAGATCTACGAGCAGTACTTC,CASTTGGAEIYEQYF
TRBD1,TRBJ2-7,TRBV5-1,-,TGCGCCAGCAGCTCGACGACAGGGGCTGACGAGCAGTACTTC,CASSSTTGADEQYF